This T cell receptor beta chain came from a study of glioma-infiltrating T cells after dendritic cell vaccination. Here immunoSEQ multiplex PCR was the method, and the copy in TCRdb shows in-frame clones only, minus some. The sample contains more than 70,000 clones, around 90% of which appear only once. V lost 2 bases and J 1 base, leaving 11 bases between the germline ends. The germline V gene encodes CDR1 KGHSH and CDR2 LQKENI. The CDR3 contains 15 residues. The time point: after dendritic cell vaccination, including at tumor progression/relapse. Material: blood, obtained after dendritic cell vaccination. V is TRBV18 and J is TRBJ1-1; the D gene is possibly TRBD1 (5 bases). This clonotype originated in a human donor with glioblastoma. CDR3 coding DNA: TGTGCCAGCTCACCATCGACAGCCGCGAACACTGAAGCTTTCTTT. It translates to CASSPSTAANTEAFF.